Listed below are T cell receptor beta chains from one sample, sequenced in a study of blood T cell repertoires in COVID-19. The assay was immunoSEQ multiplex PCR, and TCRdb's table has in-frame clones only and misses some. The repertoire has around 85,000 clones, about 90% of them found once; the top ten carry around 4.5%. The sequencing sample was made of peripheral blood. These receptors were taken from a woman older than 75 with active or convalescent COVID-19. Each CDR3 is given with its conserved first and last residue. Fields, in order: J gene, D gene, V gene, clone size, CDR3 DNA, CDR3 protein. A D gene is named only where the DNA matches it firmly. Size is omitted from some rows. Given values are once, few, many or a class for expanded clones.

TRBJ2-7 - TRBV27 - TGTGCCAGCAGATGGAGGAACTCCTACGAGCAGTACTTC CASRWRNSYEQYF
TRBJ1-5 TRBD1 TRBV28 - TGTGCCAGCAGTTTCACCGGGACAGGGGCTTATCAGCCCCAGCATTTT CASSFTGTGAYQPQHF
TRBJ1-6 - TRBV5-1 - TGCGCCAGCAGCTTGGTACCCGGGGGTGATTCACCCCTCCACTTT CASSLVPGGDSPLHF
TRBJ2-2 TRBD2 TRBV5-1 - TGCGCCAGCAGCTTGGGGGCGGGAGTGAACACCGGGGAGCTGTTTTTT CASSLGAGVNTGELFF
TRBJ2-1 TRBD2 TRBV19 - TGTGCCAGTAGTATAGGATGGACTAGCGGGAGCAATGAGCAGTTCTTC CASSIGWTSGSNEQFF
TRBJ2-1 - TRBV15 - TGTGCCACCAGCAGGATCTCGGGAGCTTACAATGAGCAGTTCTTC CATSRISGAYNEQFF
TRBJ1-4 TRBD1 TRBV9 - TGTGCCAGCAGCGTAGCGGCCGGGACAGATAATGAAAAACTGTTTTTT CASSVAAGTDNEKLFF
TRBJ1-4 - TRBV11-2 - TGTGCCAGCAGCTCCCTAGCTAATGAAAAACTGTTTTTT CASSSLANEKLFF
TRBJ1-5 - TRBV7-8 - TGTGCCAGCAGCTTGGGGAGGGGGATTAGCAATCAGCCCCAGCATTTT CASSLGRGISNQPQHF
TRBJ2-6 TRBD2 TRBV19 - TGTGCCAGTAGTATCAGAGGACTAGCTCTAAACTCTGGGGCCAACGTCCTGACTTTC CASSIRGLALNSGANVLTF
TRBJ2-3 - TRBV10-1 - TGCGCCAGCAGTCGGGATCGACGGCCTAGCACAGATACGCAGTATTTT CASSRDRRPSTDTQYF
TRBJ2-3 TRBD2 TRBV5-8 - TGTGCCAGCAGCTTGGGGGGACTAGCGAGGTCAGATACGCAGTATTTT CASSLGGLARSDTQYF
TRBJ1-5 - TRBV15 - TGTGCCACCCGCCGGGGTGGTCAGCCCCAGCATTTT CATRRGGQPQHF
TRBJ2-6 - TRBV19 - TGTGCCAGTTCTCCTAGGGGGACCCCGACTGGGGCCAACGTCCTGACTTTC CASSPRGTPTGANVLTF
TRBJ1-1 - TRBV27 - TGTGCCAGCAGTTTTAGGTCCAAGTCTAGTGAAGCTTTCTTT CASSFRSKSSEAFF
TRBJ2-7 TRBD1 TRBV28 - TGTGCCAGCAGCACCGACAGGGAAGACGAGCAGTACTTC CASSTDREDEQYF
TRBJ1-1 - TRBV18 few TGTGCCAGCTCACCAGGGCTGAACACTGAAGCTTTCTTT CASSPGLNTEAFF
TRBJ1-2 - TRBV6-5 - TGTGCCACTCACACCTCCAGGGACTATGGCTACACCTTC CATHTSRDYGYTF
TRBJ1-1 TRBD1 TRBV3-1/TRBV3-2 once TGTGCCAGCAGCCGCCCTGGGACAGGGATCACTGAAGCTTTCTTT CASSRPGTGITEAFF
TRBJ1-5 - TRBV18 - TGTGCCAGCTCACCCACAGGTCCTAGCAATCAGCCCCAGCATTTT CASSPTGPSNQPQHF
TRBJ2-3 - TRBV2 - TGTGCCAGCACCACAGAAACTAGCACAGATACGCAGTATTTT CASTTETSTDTQYF
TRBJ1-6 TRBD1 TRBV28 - TGTGCCAGCAGCACTCCCAGGGGGACAGGGTACTCACCCCTCCACTTT CASSTPRGTGYSPLHF
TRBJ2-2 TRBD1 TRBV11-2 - TGTGCCAGCAGCGGGATGACAGGGCGCGGGGAGCTGTTTTTT CASSGMTGRGELFF
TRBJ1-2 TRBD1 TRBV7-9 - TGTGCCAGCAGCCGAACAGGGGGAGCTAACTATGGCTACACCTTC CASSRTGGANYGYTF
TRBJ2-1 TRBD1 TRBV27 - TGTGCCAGCAGTCGGGGGACAGGGTTAATTATCAATGAGCAGTTCTTC CASSRGTGLIINEQFF
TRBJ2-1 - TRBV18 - TGTGCCAGCTCACCACGGTCCGCCAGGGACAATGAGCAGTTCTTC CASSPRSARDNEQFF
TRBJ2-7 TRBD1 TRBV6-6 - TGTGCCAGCAGCAAGGGGACAGGGGGCTCCTACGAGCAGTACTTC CASSKGTGGSYEQYF
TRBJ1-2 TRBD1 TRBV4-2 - TGTGCCAGCAGCTGGGACAGGGACTATGGCTACACCTTC CASSWDRDYGYTF
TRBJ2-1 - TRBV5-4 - TGTGCCAGCAGCTCCGGTGGGGTAGCGGCGAATGAGCAGTTCTTC CASSSGGVAANEQFF
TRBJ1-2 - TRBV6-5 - TGTGCCAGCAGTTCGCCACTAGGCTACACCTTC CASSSPLGYTF
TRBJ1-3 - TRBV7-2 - TGTGCCAGCAGCTTAGGAAGGAGAGAGGCCGGTGGAAACACCATATATTTT CASSLGRREAGGNTIYF
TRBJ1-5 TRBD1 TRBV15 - TGTGCCACCAGCAGCGACCGGACAGGGAGCAATCAGCCCCAGCATTTT CATSSDRTGSNQPQHF
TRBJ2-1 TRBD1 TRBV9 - TGTGCCAGCAGCCTGTACGGGACAGGAGTCTCCTACAATGAGCAGTTCTTC CASSLYGTGVSYNEQFF
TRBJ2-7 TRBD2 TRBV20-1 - TGCGTATCGACTAGCGGCTTGGCGCAGTACTTC CVSTSGLAQYF
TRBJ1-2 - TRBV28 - TGTGCCAGCAGTTTAGTCCCCGACTCGGACAGTTTAGGGGCCTACACCTTC CASSLVPDSDSLGAYTF
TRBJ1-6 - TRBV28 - TGTGCCAGCAGTTCCCCGATCCAGGAACTCTTTTATTCACCCCTCCACTTT CASSSPIQELFYSPLHF
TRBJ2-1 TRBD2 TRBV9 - TGTGCCAGCAGCGGTGGAGGGACTAGCGGGAATTACAATGAGCAGTTCTTC CASSGGGTSGNYNEQFF
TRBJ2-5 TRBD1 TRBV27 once TGTGCCAGCAGTCCGTGGGACAGGGAAGAGACCCAGTACTTC CASSPWDREETQYF
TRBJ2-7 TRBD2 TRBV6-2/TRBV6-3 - TGTGCCAGCAGTTACGGACTAGCGGGAGCCTACGAGCAGTACTTC CASSYGLAGAYEQYF
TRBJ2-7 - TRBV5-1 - TGCGCCAGCAGCTTGGTTGGAGGGGGCGGCTACGAGCAGTACTTC CASSLVGGGGYEQYF
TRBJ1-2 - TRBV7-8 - TGTGCCAGCAGCCTCGGGGTGAACTATGGCTACACCTTC CASSLGVNYGYTF
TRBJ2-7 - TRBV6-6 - TGTGCCAGCAGTCAGCCGGGATTCCCCTACGAGCAGTACTTC CASSQPGFPYEQYF
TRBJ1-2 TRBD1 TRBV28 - TGTGCCAGCAGTTTCCCCCCCGGCCGGACAGGGGGGAAGGTAGTAGCCCACTATGGCTACACCTTC CASSFPPGRTGGKVVAHYGYTF
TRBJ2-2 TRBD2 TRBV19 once TGTGCCAGTAGTACCGGACTAGCGGGAGGGGTCGGGGAGCTGTTTTTT CASSTGLAGGVGELFF
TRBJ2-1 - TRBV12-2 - - CASRLVVAGGSYNEQFF
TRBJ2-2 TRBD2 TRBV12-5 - TGTGCTAGTGGTACGACTAGCGGGAGGGTGGTAACCGGGGAGCTGTTTTTT CASGTTSGRVVTGELFF
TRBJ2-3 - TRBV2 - TGTGCCAGCCAAGACAAGTACCGTTTGTTGTCCGGCGGTTCAGGGTTCTACACAGATACGCAGTATTTT CASQDKYRLLSGGSGFYTDTQYF
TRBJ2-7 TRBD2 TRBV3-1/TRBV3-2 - TGTGCCAGCAGCCAAGGGACTAGCGACGCCTACGAGCAGTACTTC CASSQGTSDAYEQYF
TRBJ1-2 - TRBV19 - TGTGCCAGTAGTCCTAGGGGGACACAGTATGGCTACACCTTC CASSPRGTQYGYTF
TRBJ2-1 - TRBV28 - TGTGCCAGTATCTCTTCTCAGGGTGGGGACTACAATGAGCAGTTCTTC CASISSQGGDYNEQFF
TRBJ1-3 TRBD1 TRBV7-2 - TGTGCCAGCAGCCCCTATCCAGGGGGCCGAATAAGCTCTGGAAACACCATATATTTT CASSPYPGGRISSGNTIYF